These 27 T cell receptor beta chains were sequenced from one sample in a study of cytomegalovirus exposure and HLA in healthy donors. PCR was performed using 60 Vbeta and 13 Jbeta primers. Profiled with immunoSEQ multiplex PCR; TCRdb holds only in-frame clones, not every one. The table lists approximately 130,000 clones, approximately 75% of them singletons. Input material: PBMCs. These receptors were collected from a woman in her thirties or forties in good health and CMV-seropositive.

This chain links TRBV4-3 with TRBJ1-5; D possibly corresponds to TRBD1 (5 bases). Germline loops: CDR1 LGHNA, CDR2 YSLEER. The CDR3 has 16 amino acids. V lost 1 base and J 0 bases, leaving 10 bases between the germline ends. For the CDR3, the DNA is TGCGCCAGCAGCCAAGTATGGGGGGTTAGCAATCAGCCCCAGCATTTT. Protein sequence: CASSQVWGVSNQPQHF.

The J gene is TRBJ2-5, the V gene TRBV5-1; possible D gene TRBD2, 6 bases. With the DNA end fitting TRBJ2-7 better, the J assignment may be wrong. The germline V gene has CDR1 SGHRS and CDR2 YFSETQ. The CDR3 loop spans 13 amino acids. CDR3 amino acids: CASSLGTNYEQYF. The DNA of the CDR3 is TGCGCCAGCAGCTTGGGGACTAACTACGAGCAGTACTTC.

This clone has a handful of counts. The rearrangement uses TRBV7-9 and TRBJ2-6, with 11 bases fitting TRBD1. V shed 5 bases, J shed 0 bases, and the junction held 6 bases outside the gene matches. Germline CDR1 is SEHNR and CDR2 is FQNEAQ (reference sequence). CDR3 length: 18 amino acids. The CDR3 sequence: CASSPWDRGASGANVLTF. The CDR3 bases are TGTGCCAGCAGCCCTTGGGACAGGGGGGCCTCTGGGGCCAACGTCCTGACTTTC.

This chain links TRBV19 with TRBJ2-5; TRBD1 is a possible D gene (6 bases). Germline assignment: CDR1 LNHDA and CDR2 SQIVND (reference sequence). Trimming took off 3 bases at V and 0 bases at J, with 11 bases between the two ends. The CDR3 is made up of 15 amino acids. The CDR3 loop is CASSILGGNQETQYF. The CDR3 DNA reads TGTGCCAGTAGTATTTTAGGGGGAAACCAAGAGACCCAGTACTTC.

This chain joins TRBV5-6 and TRBJ2-7; D might be TRBD1 (5 bases). Trimming pared 2 bases from V and 6 bases from J, leaving 18 bases between. The CDR3 extends over 15 amino acids. CDR1 and CDR2 (germline): SGHDT, YYEEEE. CDR3 region: CASSLATGLGIEQYF. The CDR3 nucleotides read TGTGCCAGCAGCTTAGCAACAGGATTAGGGATCGAGCAGTACTTC.

The V and J genes are TRBV7-3 and TRBJ2-1; 8 bases agree with TRBD2. The CDR3 contains 13 residues. Germline V lookup: CDR1 SGHTA, CDR2 FQGTGA. The ends lost 6 bases at V and 7 bases at J; junction bases unmatched: 5. The CDR3 sequence: CASRKRERNEQFF. The CDR3 nucleotides read TGTGCCAGCAGAAAGCGGGAGCGTAATGAGCAGTTCTTC.

This chain connects TRBV5-8 to TRBJ2-7; 9 bases match TRBD2. CDR1 SGHTS and CDR2 YDEGEE come from the germline V gene. This CDR3 is 15 amino acids long. Trimming cost V 0 bases and J 2 bases; bases outside gene matches: 3. CDR3 DNA sequence: TGTGCCAGCAGCTTGGTTCTAGCGGGGACCTACGAGCAGTACTTC. As protein: CASSLVLAGTYEQYF.

The chain recombines TRBV29-1 with TRBJ1-1, with TRBD1 identical over 8 bases. V shed 3 bases and J 8 bases; nucleotides not matched to a gene: 5. This CDR3 contains 12 residues. Germline lookup yields CDR1 SQVTM and CDR2 ANQGSEA. The CDR3 nucleotides read TGCAGCGTTGACCAGGGGGCGGCCGAAGCTTTCTTT. As protein: CSVDQGAAEAFF.

This chain connects TRBV5-5 to TRBJ2-3; 15 bases match TRBD2. Losses at the gene ends were 4 bases for V and 1 base for J; bases not matched to a gene: 7. Germline V gene lookup returns CDR1 SGHKS and CDR2 YYEKEE (reference sequence). The CDR3 spans 18 residues. In DNA, the CDR3 is TGTGCCAGCAGCCTTGGACTAGCGGGAGGGGGGGGCACAGATACGCAGTATTTT. This gives the protein CASSLGLAGGGGTDTQYF.

V gene TRBV6-5 combines with J gene TRBJ1-3; 8 bases are shared with TRBD1. Germline CDR1 reads MNHEY; CDR2 reads SVGAGI. J was trimmed by 3 bases and V by 6 bases; bases with no gene match: 7. This CDR3 is 15 amino acids long. DNA of the CDR3: TGTGCCAGCAGCCTAACAGGGGGACTTGGAAACACCATATATTTT. Translation: CASSLTGGLGNTIYF.

V gene TRBV7-2 combines with J gene TRBJ2-2; 10 bases map to TRBD2. V lost 7 bases to trimming and J lost 7 bases; unmatched junction nucleotides: 12. The germline CDR1 and CDR2 sequences are SGHTA and FQGNSA. This CDR3 is built from 16 residues. As DNA, the CDR3 is TGTGCCAGCACCCCTGGGCTAGCGGGAGTGGGCGGGGAGCTGTTTTTT. This encodes CASTPGLAGVGGELFF. Combining the CDR3 with reference TRBV7-2 and TRBJ2-2 gives the whole variable domain GAGVSQSPSNKVTEKGKDVELRCDPISGHTALYWYRQSLGQGLEFLIYFQGNSAPDKSGLPSDRFSAERTGGSVSTLTIQRTQQEDSAVYLCASTPGLAGVGGELFFGEGSRLTVL.

This chain links TRBV6-1 with TRBJ1-3, with D perhaps matching TRBD1 (5 bases). CDR1 and CDR2 (germline): MNHNS, SASEGT. There are 14 residues in the CDR3. V was trimmed by 2 bases and J by 3 bases, leaving 8 bases between them. CDR3 residues: CASSERTGGNTIYF. The CDR3 DNA follows: TGTGCCAGCAGTGAACGTACAGGTGGAAACACCATATATTTT.

The rearrangement uses TRBV28 and TRBJ2-7; the D gene is possibly TRBD2 (5 bases). The CDR3 consists of 13 residues. Germline CDR1 reads MDHEN; CDR2 reads SYDVKM. Trimming pared 5 bases from V and 3 bases from J, leaving 11 bases between. CDR3 bases: TGTGCCAGCAGTGAAGGACTGATCTACGAGCAGTACTTC. Residues: CASSEGLIYEQYF.

J is TRBJ1-4 and V is TRBV15, with 9 bases aligning to TRBD1. Trimming cost V 0 bases and J 4 bases; bases outside gene matches: 3. Germline loops: CDR1 LNHNV, CDR2 YYDKDF (reference sequence). CDR3 length: 16 residues. CDR3 region: CATSRDLGQGNEKLFF. The CDR3 nucleotides read TGTGCCACCAGCAGAGATCTGGGACAGGGTAATGAAAAACTGTTTTTT.

This clone was seen more than once but under ten times. The CDR3 nucleotides are TGTGCCTGGAATACCCCCGGGACAGGGGAAGATCAGCCCCAGCATTTT. It codes for CAWNTPGTGEDQPQHF. The V gene is TRBV30, the J gene TRBJ1-5, with 10 bases lining up with TRBD1. Germline CDR1 and CDR2: GTSNPN and SVGIG (reference sequence). The CDR3 length is 16 residues. The ends lost 4 bases at V and 5 bases at J; junction bases unmatched: 11. The variable domain in full, with the rest retrieved from reference TRBV30 and TRBJ1-5, is SQTIHQWPATLVQPVGSPLSLECTVEGTSNPNLYWYRQAAGRGLQLLFYSVGIGQISSEVPQNLSASRPQDRQFILSSKKLLLSDSGFYLCAWNTPGTGEDQPQHFGDGTRLSIL.

This rearrangement joins TRBV19 to TRBJ2-1; a possible D gene is TRBD1 (7 bases). V was pared by 8 bases and J by 2 bases, with 19 bases between. From germline, CDR1 is LNHDA and CDR2 SQIVND (reference sequence). The length of the CDR3 is 16 residues. The CDR3 DNA is TGTGCCAGTCATGTAGGGGGCGGGGAGGCCTACAATGAGCAGTTCTTC. This sequence encodes CASHVGGGEAYNEQFF.

This sequence joins TRBV7-2 and TRBJ2-7, with a weak D call TRBD1 (6 bases). This CDR3 spans 14 amino acids. V was trimmed by 2 bases and J by 3 bases, leaving 11 bases between them. Germline CDR1 reads SGHTA; CDR2 reads FQGNSA. The CDR3 sequence is CASSLSTGNYEQYF. In DNA, the CDR3 is TGTGCCAGCAGCTTAAGCACAGGGAACTACGAGCAGTACTTC.

The chain couples TRBV27 to TRBJ2-7, with D possibly being TRBD1 (5 bases). Between the trimmed V and J ends, which lost 8 bases and 0 bases, there was a span of 11 bases. The CDR3 is 13 residues long. Per germline, CDR1 MNHEY and CDR2 SMNVEV (reference sequence). The CDR3 nucleotides are TGTGCCAGCGGTAAGGGGAACTCCTACGAGCAGTACTTC. This gives the protein CASGKGNSYEQYF.

J is TRBJ1-1 and V is TRBV9, with a possible D match to TRBD1 (6 bases). The germline V gene has CDR1 SGDLS and CDR2 YYNGEE. This CDR3 contains 14 residues. The ends were cut back, 4 bases at V and 1 base at J, with 11 bases in the middle. CDR3 in amino acids: CASSSGQTNTEAFF. The CDR3 DNA reads TGTGCCAGCAGCTCAGGACAGACGAACACTGAAGCTTTCTTT.

The gene calls are TRBV5-4 and TRBJ1-2, with D possibly TRBD1 on 5 matching bases. The CDR3 extends over 12 amino acids. The V end was cut by 1 base, the J end by 7 bases, with 8 bases between. Per germline, CDR1 SGHNT and CDR2 YYREEE (reference sequence). This CDR3 is CASSLRGGGYTF. CDR3 DNA sequence: TGTGCCAGCAGCTTGAGGGGCGGTGGCTACACCTTC.

This sequence joins TRBV9 and TRBJ2-1, with D possibly matching TRBD2 (5 bases). Trimming cost V 0 bases and J 1 base, with 11 bases left between them. Germline values: CDR1 SGDLS, CDR2 YYNGEE. The CDR3 is 16 amino acids. Here the CDR3 reads CASSVGAGTSYNEQFF. In DNA, the CDR3 is TGTGCCAGCAGCGTAGGGGCGGGCACTTCCTACAATGAGCAGTTCTTC. Complete variable domain (other parts from reference TRBV9 and TRBJ2-1): DSGVTQTPKHLITATGQRVTLRCSPRSGDLSVYWYQQSLDQGLQFLIQYYNGEERAKGNILERFSAQQFPDLHSELNLSSLELGDSALYFCASSVGAGTSYNEQFFGPGTRLTVL.

The chain is built from TRBV9 and TRBJ2-7, with 10 bases aligning to TRBD2. V lost 1 base, J lost 2 bases, and 0 bases stayed unmatched. Germline CDR1 SGDLS, CDR2 YYNGEE. There are 14 residues in the CDR3. CDR3 coding DNA: TGTGCCAGCAGCGTAAGCGGGAGGGCCTACGAGCAGTACTTC. This codes for CASSVSGRAYEQYF.

The chain uses TRBV10-3 and TRBJ2-7; TRBD1 matches at 10 bases. Losses at the gene ends were 5 bases for V and 5 bases for J; bases not matched to a gene: 3. Germline values: CDR1 ENHRY, CDR2 SYGVKD. This CDR3 contains 13 residues. The CDR3, as DNA: TGTGCCATCAGTCGACAGGGGGCCAACGAGCAGTACTTC. Encoded protein: CAISRQGANEQYF.

The chain carries TRBV5-4 and TRBJ1-2, with 7 bases that match TRBD1. Looked up from germline, CDR1 is SGHNT and CDR2 is YYREEE (reference sequence). The CDR3 covers 12 residues. V was pared by 4 bases and J by 8 bases, with 5 bases of the junction left unmatched. The CDR3 sequence is CASSPNRGGYTF. DNA for the CDR3: TGTGCCAGCAGCCCCAACAGGGGCGGCTACACCTTC.

In this sample, this clone turned up a few times. V and J are TRBV29-1 and TRBJ2-2; no clear D gene. From germline, CDR1 is SQVTM and CDR2 ANQGSEA. V lost 6 bases to trimming and J lost 3 bases, with 8 bases between them. CDR3 length: 12 residues. CDR3 in amino acids: CSVGIYTGELFF. The CDR3 DNA follows: TGCAGCGTGGGCATCTACACCGGGGAGCTGTTTTTT.

This clone was counted a single time. This chain joins TRBV28 and TRBJ2-1; 10 nucleotides match TRBD2. Germline V gene lookup returns CDR1 MDHEN and CDR2 SYDVKM. The CDR3 runs to 17 residues. Trimming cost V 6 bases and J 7 bases; bases outside gene matches: 15. The CDR3 reads CASSITERGGVRNEQFF. In nucleotides, the CDR3 is TGTGCCAGCAGCATTACCGAGCGGGGGGGAGTGAGGAATGAGCAGTTCTTC.

This chain uses TRBV7-8 with TRBJ1-1, with D possibly being TRBD1 (6 bases). Per germline, CDR1 SGHVS and CDR2 FQNEAQ. This CDR3 contains 16 residues. The V end was cut by 3 bases, the J end by 0 bases, with 14 bases between. CDR3 DNA sequence: TGTGCCAGCAGCTTTATTACAGGGAGCTTGAACACTGAAGCTTTCTTT. Amino acids: CASSFITGSLNTEAFF.